The present T cell receptor (beta chain) was sequenced within a study of T cell changes during pregnancy in multiple sclerosis. Assay: immunoSEQ multiplex PCR; the TCRdb copy retains only in-frame clones and omits some. The table includes about 130,000 clones, roughly 96% detected once. Germline trimming cut 6 bases from V and 2 bases from J; bases unmatched to any gene: 7. CDR1 and CDR2 from the germline V gene are MDHEN and SYDVKM. The CDR3 runs 15 residues. V gene TRBV28 combines with J gene TRBJ2-1, with 7 nucleotides matching TRBD1. This TCR was sampled from a female donor with multiple sclerosis, enrolled in a pregnancy study. The specimen was peripheral blood, collected after pregnancy. The CDR3 reads CASRPPGQTYNEQFF. The CDR3 DNA reads as TGTGCCAGCAGACCGCCGGGACAGACCTACAATGAGCAGTTCTTC.